The rows below give T cell receptor beta chains drawn from one sample of a study of blood T cell repertoires in COVID-19. TCRdb's table, derived via immunoSEQ multiplex PCR, lists solely in-frame clones and lacks some. The table has 310,000 or so clones, 90% seen once; the top ten hold roughly 1.5%. The sequenced sample was PBMCs or T cells enriched from blood (not recorded which). The receptors were sampled from a woman younger than 35 with acute COVID-19. The CDR3 runs from the conserved cysteine through the conserved F or W. Fields, in order: clone size, J gene, V gene, D gene, CDR3 DNA, CDR3 protein. D genes are given only for firm matches. Size is stated for part of the rows, as once, few or many counts, or as a class when the clone is expanded.

abundance: .; j_gene: TRBJ2-7; v_gene: TRBV6-5; d_gene: TRBD1; CDR3nt: TGTGCCACGCGAGAAGGGACAGGGCTCTACGAGCAGTACTTC; CDR3aa: CATREGTGLYEQYF
abundance: .; j_gene: TRBJ1-2; v_gene: TRBV11-1; d_gene: TRBD1; CDR3nt: TGTGCCAGCAGCTTCGGACAGGGGGGCTATGGCTACACCTTC; CDR3aa: CASSFGQGGYGYTF
abundance: .; j_gene: TRBJ2-7; v_gene: TRBV29-1; d_gene: TRBD2; CDR3nt: TGCAGCGTTGAAGGGGTGTCTAGCGGGAGTATCTACGAGCAGTACTTC; CDR3aa: CSVEGVSSGSIYEQYF
abundance: .; j_gene: TRBJ1-5; v_gene: TRBV6-1; d_gene: .; CDR3nt: TGTGCCAGCAGTGAAGTGGCGGTTCAGAGGCCCCAGCATTTT; CDR3aa: CASSEVAVQRPQHF
abundance: .; j_gene: TRBJ1-1; v_gene: TRBV15; d_gene: .; CDR3nt: TGTGCCACCAGCACATCCCATTCGGGCGGGACTGAAGCTTTCTTT; CDR3aa: CATSTSHSGGTEAFF
abundance: .; j_gene: TRBJ2-7; v_gene: TRBV6-5; d_gene: TRBD1; CDR3nt: TGTGCCAGCAGCAACGAGCAGGGGACAGGGGCCGAGCAGTACTTC; CDR3aa: CASSNEQGTGAEQYF
abundance: .; j_gene: TRBJ1-1; v_gene: TRBV7-3; d_gene: .; CDR3nt: TGTGCCAGCAGCTTAACGGCAGGGAACACTGAAGCTTTCTTT; CDR3aa: CASSLTAGNTEAFF
abundance: .; j_gene: TRBJ2-7; v_gene: TRBV14; d_gene: TRBD1; CDR3nt: TGTGCCAGCAGCCAACGGACAGGGCTGGCCGAGCAGTACTTC; CDR3aa: CASSQRTGLAEQYF
abundance: .; j_gene: TRBJ2-7; v_gene: TRBV2; d_gene: .; CDR3nt: TGTGCCAGCAGTGCGCTTAGGGAGTACGAGCAGTACTTC; CDR3aa: CASSALREYEQYF
abundance: .; j_gene: TRBJ1-2; v_gene: TRBV2; d_gene: .; CDR3nt: TGTGCCAGCAGTACTCAGGGTGGGGGGTATGGCTACACCTTC; CDR3aa: CASSTQGGGYGYTF
abundance: .; j_gene: TRBJ2-6; v_gene: TRBV19; d_gene: .; CDR3nt: TGTGCCAGCGAACGGGGGTTCTCCTCTGGGGCCAACGTCCTGACTTTC; CDR3aa: CASERGFSSGANVLTF
abundance: .; j_gene: TRBJ2-3; v_gene: TRBV20-1; d_gene: .; CDR3nt: TGCAGTGCTAGTTCGAGCGCTACCACGAAGGCAGATACGCAGTATTTT; CDR3aa: CSASSSATTKADTQYF
abundance: once; j_gene: TRBJ2-5; v_gene: TRBV15; d_gene: TRBD1; CDR3nt: TGTGCCACCAGCGGAGGGACAGGGGGTGAGACCCAGTACTTC; CDR3aa: CATSGGTGGETQYF
abundance: .; j_gene: TRBJ2-7; v_gene: TRBV27; d_gene: .; CDR3nt: TGTGCCAGCAAGACGGAGAACGCATACGAGCAGTACTTC; CDR3aa: CASKTENAYEQYF
abundance: .; j_gene: TRBJ2-1; v_gene: TRBV6-2/TRBV6-3; d_gene: TRBD2; CDR3nt: TGTGCCAGCAGTTACTCCGCATTAAGACTAGCGGGGAAGCACAATGAGCAGTTCTTC; CDR3aa: CASSYSALRLAGKHNEQFF
abundance: .; j_gene: TRBJ1-3; v_gene: TRBV6-5; d_gene: .; CDR3nt: TGTGCCAGCATCGTACTAACGGGAAACACCATATATTTT; CDR3aa: CASIVLTGNTIYF
abundance: .; j_gene: TRBJ2-3; v_gene: TRBV5-1; d_gene: .; CDR3nt: TGCGCCAGCAGCTTTATAACAGGGAAAGATACGCAGTATTTT; CDR3aa: CASSFITGKDTQYF
abundance: .; j_gene: TRBJ2-7; v_gene: TRBV28; d_gene: .; CDR3nt: TGTGCCAGCCGGACAACTACCACCTACGAGCAGTACTTC; CDR3aa: CASRTTTTYEQYF
abundance: .; j_gene: TRBJ1-5; v_gene: TRBV5-1; d_gene: TRBD1; CDR3nt: TGCGCCAGCAGCTCCGGGACAGGGGACAATCAGCCCCAGCATTTT; CDR3aa: CASSSGTGDNQPQHF
abundance: .; j_gene: TRBJ2-1; v_gene: TRBV19; d_gene: .; CDR3nt: TGTGCCAGTAGTCTCAACCGCGGAGGGAACCCCTACAATGAGCAGTTCTTC; CDR3aa: CASSLNRGGNPYNEQFF
abundance: .; j_gene: TRBJ2-1; v_gene: TRBV7-2; d_gene: TRBD2; CDR3nt: TGTGCCAGCAGACTAGCGGGAGAGGTCAATGAGCAGTTCTTC; CDR3aa: CASRLAGEVNEQFF
abundance: .; j_gene: TRBJ2-2; v_gene: TRBV29-1; d_gene: TRBD2; CDR3nt: TGCAGCGTTTGGGGGGAGTGGGAGGGGAACACCGGGGAGCTGTTTTTT; CDR3aa: CSVWGEWEGNTGELFF
abundance: .; j_gene: TRBJ1-2; v_gene: TRBV12-1; d_gene: .; CDR3nt: TGTGCCAGCAGCTTCTTGGGACAGGTCTCCCATAACTATGGCTACACCTTC; CDR3aa: CASSFLGQVSHNYGYTF
abundance: few; j_gene: TRBJ2-2; v_gene: TRBV10-2; d_gene: TRBD1; CDR3nt: TGCGCCAGCAGAACAGGGGGAAGATACACCGGGGAGCTGTTTTTT; CDR3aa: CASRTGGRYTGELFF
abundance: once; j_gene: TRBJ2-5; v_gene: TRBV5-1; d_gene: .; CDR3nt: TGCGCCAGCAGCCGGAGGGGGGCGGGAGAAGAGACCCAGTACTTC; CDR3aa: CASSRRGAGEETQYF
abundance: .; j_gene: TRBJ2-7; v_gene: TRBV7-2; d_gene: .; CDR3nt: TGTGCCAGCAGCTTTACAGGGACAACCTACGAGCAGTACTTC; CDR3aa: CASSFTGTTYEQYF
abundance: .; j_gene: TRBJ2-1; v_gene: TRBV28; d_gene: TRBD2; CDR3nt: TGTGCCAGCAGTGCGCCCCTAGCGGGTTACAATGAGCAGTTCTTC; CDR3aa: CASSAPLAGYNEQFF
abundance: .; j_gene: TRBJ2-7; v_gene: TRBV18; d_gene: TRBD1; CDR3nt: TGTGCCAGCTCATCCGGGACAGGGGGCTTCTACGAGCAGTACTTC; CDR3aa: CASSSGTGGFYEQYF
abundance: .; j_gene: TRBJ1-5; v_gene: TRBV28; d_gene: .; CDR3nt: TGTGCCAGCTTCAATAGCAATCAGCCCCAGCATTTT; CDR3aa: CASFNSNQPQHF
abundance: .; j_gene: TRBJ2-1; v_gene: TRBV2; d_gene: .; CDR3nt: TGTGCCAGCAGTGAAGGTCTTTACAATGAGCAGTTCTTC; CDR3aa: CASSEGLYNEQFF
abundance: few; j_gene: TRBJ2-6; v_gene: TRBV6-6; d_gene: TRBD1; CDR3nt: TGTGCCAGCAGTGACAGGGGCTCTGGGGCCAACGTCCTGACTTTC; CDR3aa: CASSDRGSGANVLTF
abundance: .; j_gene: TRBJ1-6; v_gene: TRBV30; d_gene: .; CDR3nt: TGTGCCTGGAGTGGGGGGGTCGGTAATTCACCCCTCCACTTT; CDR3aa: CAWSGGVGNSPLHF
abundance: few; j_gene: TRBJ2-7; v_gene: TRBV6-6; d_gene: TRBD2; CDR3nt: TGTGCCAGCAGTCCCCAACGGACTAGCGGGAGATCTTGGGAGCAGTACTTC; CDR3aa: CASSPQRTSGRSWEQYF
abundance: .; j_gene: TRBJ1-6; v_gene: TRBV19; d_gene: TRBD1; CDR3nt: TGTGCCAGTAGTCCCATGCAGGGGGAGGTCCTCCACTTT; CDR3aa: CASSPMQGEVLHF
abundance: few; j_gene: TRBJ2-7; v_gene: TRBV27; d_gene: TRBD2; CDR3nt: TGTGCCAGCGGGCCCATAGCGGGCTCGGAGTACTTC; CDR3aa: CASGPIAGSEYF
abundance: .; j_gene: TRBJ1-5; v_gene: TRBV11-2; d_gene: .; CDR3nt: TGTGCCAGCAGCCACGGAGGGCAGCCCCAGCATTTT; CDR3aa: CASSHGGQPQHF
abundance: .; j_gene: TRBJ2-7; v_gene: TRBV27; d_gene: .; CDR3nt: TGTGCCAGCAGTTTAACTAGCAGCTCCTACGAGCAGTACTTC; CDR3aa: CASSLTSSSYEQYF
abundance: few; j_gene: TRBJ2-7; v_gene: TRBV7-6; d_gene: TRBD1; CDR3nt: TGTGCCAGCAGCCCCGGACAGGGAATTGCCTACGAGCAGTACTTC; CDR3aa: CASSPGQGIAYEQYF
abundance: .; j_gene: TRBJ2-1; v_gene: TRBV30; d_gene: .; CDR3nt: TGTGCCTGGAGCGACATGGAGGAGCGCCCCTACAATGAGCAGTTCTTC; CDR3aa: CAWSDMEERPYNEQFF
abundance: .; j_gene: TRBJ1-2; v_gene: TRBV5-6; d_gene: .; CDR3nt: TGTGCCAGCAGCTTGGCCATTACAGGTCCTAACTATGGCTACACCTTC; CDR3aa: CASSLAITGPNYGYTF
abundance: few; j_gene: TRBJ1-5; v_gene: TRBV28; d_gene: .; CDR3nt: TGTGCCAGCAGTCCGGGGGGGCCGAGCAATCAGCCCCAGCATTTT; CDR3aa: CASSPGGPSNQPQHF
abundance: .; j_gene: TRBJ2-3; v_gene: TRBV14; d_gene: TRBD2; CDR3nt: TGTGCCAGCAGCCAAGGACGGGGACTAGCGGGAACAGATACGCAGTATTTT; CDR3aa: CASSQGRGLAGTDTQYF
abundance: once; j_gene: TRBJ2-4; v_gene: TRBV19; d_gene: TRBD2; CDR3nt: TGTGCCAGTAGTCTACGGACTAGCGGGAGGGCCGACAAAAACATTCAGTACTTC; CDR3aa: CASSLRTSGRADKNIQYF
abundance: .; j_gene: TRBJ1-2; v_gene: TRBV9; d_gene: .; CDR3nt: TGTGCCAGCAGCGTAGAAAGGGGCGAGAGTGGCTACACCTTC; CDR3aa: CASSVERGESGYTF
abundance: .; j_gene: TRBJ1-1; v_gene: TRBV27; d_gene: TRBD1; CDR3nt: TGTGCCAGCAGTATCACCAGGGGGCGCGGAGCTTTCTTT; CDR3aa: CASSITRGRGAFF
abundance: .; j_gene: TRBJ1-2; v_gene: TRBV4-1; d_gene: .; CDR3nt: TGCGCCAGCAGCCAGCCAGGGAAGGGCGGTGGCTACACCTTC; CDR3aa: CASSQPGKGGGYTF
abundance: .; j_gene: TRBJ2-7; v_gene: TRBV28; d_gene: .; CDR3nt: TGTGCCAGCAGTTTGATAGCTGGCTACGAGCAGTACTTC; CDR3aa: CASSLIAGYEQYF
abundance: .; j_gene: TRBJ2-2; v_gene: TRBV19; d_gene: .; CDR3nt: TGTGCCAGTAGTACCCTAGATGATGGAACCGGGGAGCTGTTTTTT; CDR3aa: CASSTLDDGTGELFF
abundance: once; j_gene: TRBJ2-7; v_gene: TRBV3-1/TRBV3-2; d_gene: TRBD1; CDR3nt: TGTGCCAGCAGCCAAGAGTCTACGGGCAGGGGGTACGAGCAGTACTTC; CDR3aa: CASSQESTGRGYEQYF
abundance: .; j_gene: TRBJ2-7; v_gene: TRBV4-1; d_gene: TRBD2; CDR3nt: TGCGCCAGCAGCCCGCTAGCGGGGACTTCCTACGAGCAGTACTTC; CDR3aa: CASSPLAGTSYEQYF
abundance: .; j_gene: TRBJ2-7; v_gene: TRBV19; d_gene: .; CDR3nt: TGTGCCAGTAGCAAATCGGGGTCCTACGAGCAGTACTTC; CDR3aa: CASSKSGSYEQYF
abundance: .; j_gene: TRBJ2-7; v_gene: TRBV18; d_gene: TRBD2; CDR3nt: TGTGCCAGCTCGCCCAGCGGGAGCTCCTACGAGCAGTACTTC; CDR3aa: CASSPSGSSYEQYF
abundance: .; j_gene: TRBJ1-2; v_gene: TRBV13; d_gene: .; CDR3nt: TGTGCCAGCAGCTTACGTGAGACAGGCACGAACTATGGCTACACCTTC; CDR3aa: CASSLRETGTNYGYTF